Sequencing of this T cell receptor beta chain was carried out in a study of blood T cell repertoires in COVID-19. Study background: Nucleic acid was either cDNA or gDNA, and it came from T cells, B-cell-depleted T cells, or PBMCs.

Trimming removed 1 base at V and 7 bases at J, with 16 bases between. This CDR3 is built from 15 residues. Germline lookup yields CDR1 SEHNR and CDR2 FQNEAQ (reference sequence). Repertoires were generated with immunoSEQ multiplex PCR, while TCRdb's copy carries only in-frame clones and drops some. The profile shows roughly 230,000 clones, roughly 80% of them singletons. Material for sequencing was peripheral blood. The sequence derives from a woman of 80 years or more with COVID-19, enrolled during active disease. The chain links TRBV7-9 to TRBJ1-2, with D possibly being TRBD1 (5 bases). CDR3 residues: CASSLEVQVFGGYTF. In DNA, the CDR3 is TGTGCCAGCAGCTTAGAGGTACAGGTCTTCGGTGGCTACACCTTC.